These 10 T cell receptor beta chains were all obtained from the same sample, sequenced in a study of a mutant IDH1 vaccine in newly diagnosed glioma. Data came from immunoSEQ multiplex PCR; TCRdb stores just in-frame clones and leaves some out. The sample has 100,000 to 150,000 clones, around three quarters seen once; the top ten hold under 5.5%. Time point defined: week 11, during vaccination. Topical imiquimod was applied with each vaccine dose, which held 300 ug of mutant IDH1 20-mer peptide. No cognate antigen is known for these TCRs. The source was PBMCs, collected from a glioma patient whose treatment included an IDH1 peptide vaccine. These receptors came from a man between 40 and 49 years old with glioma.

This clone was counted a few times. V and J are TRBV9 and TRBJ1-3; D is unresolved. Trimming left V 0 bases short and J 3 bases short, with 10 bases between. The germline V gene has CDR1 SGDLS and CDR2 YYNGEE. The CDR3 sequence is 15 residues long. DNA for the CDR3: TGTGCCAGCAGCGTAGGGAGTCTTGGTGGAAACACCATATATTTT. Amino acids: CASSVGSLGGNTIYF.

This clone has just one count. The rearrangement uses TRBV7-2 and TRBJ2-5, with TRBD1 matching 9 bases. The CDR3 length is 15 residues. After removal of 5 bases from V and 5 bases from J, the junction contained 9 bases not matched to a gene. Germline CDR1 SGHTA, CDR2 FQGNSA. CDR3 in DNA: TGTGCCAGCAGCGTTGGGACAGGGTGGGGGGAGACCCAGTACTTC. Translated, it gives CASSVGTGWGETQYF. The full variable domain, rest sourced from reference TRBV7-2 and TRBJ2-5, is GAGVSQSPSNKVTEKGKDVELRCDPISGHTALYWYRQSLGQGLEFLIYFQGNSAPDKSGLPSDRFSAERTGGSVSTLTIQRTQQEDSAVYLCASSVGTGWGETQYFGPGTRLLVL.

The CDR3 is CAFQTSSNSYGYTF. Here the CDR3 DNA reads TGTGCCTTCCAAACCTCTTCTAATTCCTATGGCTACACCTTC. The chain employs TRBV30 and TRBJ1-2; D ambiguous. The CDR3 runs 14 residues. Germline CDR1 and CDR2: GTSNPN and SVGIG (reference sequence). V lost 7 bases to trimming and J lost 4 bases, with 19 bases between them.

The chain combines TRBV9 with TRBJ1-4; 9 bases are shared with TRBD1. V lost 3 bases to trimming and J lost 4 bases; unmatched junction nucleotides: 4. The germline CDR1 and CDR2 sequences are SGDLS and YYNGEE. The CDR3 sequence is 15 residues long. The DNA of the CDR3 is TGTGCCAGCAGCGAAGGGACAGGGTATAATGAAAAACTGTTTTTT. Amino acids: CASSEGTGYNEKLFF.

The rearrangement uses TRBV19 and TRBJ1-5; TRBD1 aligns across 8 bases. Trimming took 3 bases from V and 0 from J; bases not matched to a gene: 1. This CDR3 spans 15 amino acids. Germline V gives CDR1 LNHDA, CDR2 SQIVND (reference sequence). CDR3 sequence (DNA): TGTGCCAGTAGTATTCAGGGGGCTAGCAATCAGCCCCAGCATTTT. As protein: CASSIQGASNQPQHF.

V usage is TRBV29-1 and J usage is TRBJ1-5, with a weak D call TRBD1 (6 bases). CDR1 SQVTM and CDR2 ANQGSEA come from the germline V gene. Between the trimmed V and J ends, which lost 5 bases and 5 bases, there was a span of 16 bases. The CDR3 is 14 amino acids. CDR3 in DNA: TGCAGCGTTAGCACAGGGAGTATCGATCAGCCCCAGCATTTT. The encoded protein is CSVSTGSIDQPQHF.

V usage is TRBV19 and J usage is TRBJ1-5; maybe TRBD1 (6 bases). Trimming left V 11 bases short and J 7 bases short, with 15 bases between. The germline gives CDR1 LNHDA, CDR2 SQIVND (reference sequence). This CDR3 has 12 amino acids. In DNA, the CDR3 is TGTGCCGGCTCGACAGGTGGACAGCCCCAGCATTTT. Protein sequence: CAGSTGGQPQHF.

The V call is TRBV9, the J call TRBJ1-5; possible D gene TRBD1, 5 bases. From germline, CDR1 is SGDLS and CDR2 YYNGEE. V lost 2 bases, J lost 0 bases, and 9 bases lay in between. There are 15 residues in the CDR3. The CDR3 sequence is CASSVRGDSNQPQHF. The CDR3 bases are TGTGCCAGCAGCGTTAGAGGGGATAGCAATCAGCCCCAGCATTTT.

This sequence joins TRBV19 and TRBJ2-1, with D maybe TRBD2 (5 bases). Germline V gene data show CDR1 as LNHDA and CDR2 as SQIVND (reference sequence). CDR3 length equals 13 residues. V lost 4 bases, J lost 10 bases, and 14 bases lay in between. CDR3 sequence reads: CASSRSRTGEQFF. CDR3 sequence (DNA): TGTGCCAGTAGTAGATCTAGGACGGGGGAGCAGTTCTTC. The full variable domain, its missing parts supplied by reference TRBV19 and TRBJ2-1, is DGGITQSPKYLFRKEGQNVTLSCEQNLNHDAMYWYRQDPGQGLRLIYYSQIVNDFQKGDIAEGYSVSREKKESFPLTVTSAQKNPTAFYLCASSRSRTGEQFFGPGTRLTVL.

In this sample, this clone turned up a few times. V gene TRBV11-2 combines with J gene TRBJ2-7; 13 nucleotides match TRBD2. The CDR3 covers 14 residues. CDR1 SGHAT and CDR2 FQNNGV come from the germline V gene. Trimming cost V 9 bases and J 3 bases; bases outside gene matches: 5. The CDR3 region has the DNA TGTGCCAGTAGTCGGACTAGCGGGAGCTACGAGCAGTACTTC. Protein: CASSRTSGSYEQYF.